Here is one T cell receptor beta chain with its context. Per the original data handling: Reference gene primer amplification yielded estimated nucleated cell counts. Assay: immunoSEQ multiplex PCR; the TCRdb copy retains only in-frame clones and omits some. The V and J calls and the clone size are those of that table, but D and trimming were determined from the DNA. The repertoire has 80,000 to 100,000 clones, approximately 79% of them found once; the top ten carry approximately 4.1%. These data originate in a study of blood T cell repertoires in COVID-19. Turning to the study itself: Researchers got acute and convalescent COVID-19 samples from the United States, Italy and Spain. PBMCs, B-cell-depleted T cells, or T cells provided the cDNA or gDNA that made up the material.

CDR3 length: 16 amino acids. Trimming left V 3 bases short and J 0 bases short, with 12 bases between. CDR1 KGHSH and CDR2 LQKENI come from the germline V gene. V usage is TRBV18 and J usage is TRBJ2-1; TRBD1 might be the D (5 bases). The source is a man in his sixties or seventies with COVID-19, enrolled during active disease. Sequencing was carried out using peripheral blood. CDR3 protein: CASSPQGISSYNEQFF. The CDR3, as DNA: TGTGCCAGCTCACCCCAGGGTATAAGCTCCTACAATGAGCAGTTCTTC.